The 6 T cell receptor beta chains below all came from one sample that was sequenced in a study of cytomegalovirus exposure and HLA in healthy donors. PCR amplification relied on 60 Vbeta primers (plus 13 Jbeta primers). Produced via immunoSEQ multiplex PCR; TCRdb's table is partial and in-frame only. Of tens of thousands of clones listed, 7.5% to 8.5% are singletons. The sample was PBMCs. These receptors were taken from a man over 45 in good health and CMV-seronegative.

This clone was observed a handful of times. The rearrangement links TRBV5-6 to TRBJ2-3; possible D gene TRBD1, 5 bases. Trimming took 5 bases from V and 2 from J, leaving 9 bases between them. Germline values: CDR1 SGHDT, CDR2 YYEEEE. The CDR3 sequence is 13 residues long. CDR3 in amino acids: CASSQDITDTQYF. CDR3 nucleotide sequence: TGTGCCAGCAGTCAGGACATCACAGATACGCAGTATTTT.

The rearrangement links TRBV6-5 to TRBJ1-2, with 9 bases aligning to TRBD1. Germline CDR1 is MNHEY and CDR2 is SVGAGI. The CDR3 runs to 14 residues. With 6 bases clipped from V and 3 bases from J, the junction kept 5 bases outside the gene matches. CDR3 DNA: TGTGCCAGCAGGATGGACAGGGGCCACTATGGCTACACCTTC. The encoded protein is CASRMDRGHYGYTF.

The rearrangement links TRBV10-2 to TRBJ1-1; no definite D call. There are 10 residues in the CDR3. Trimming shortened V by 3 bases and J by 10 bases, and 6 bases separated the two germline ends. CDR1 and CDR2 from the germline V gene are WSHSY and SAAADI. The CDR3 DNA is TGCGCCAGCAGTGACGGGGTAGCTTTCTTT. Encoded protein: CASSDGVAFF.

This clone has a handful of counts. This chain uses TRBV6-5 with TRBJ2-3; 7 nucleotides match TRBD1. CDR3 size: 13 residues. V shed 6 bases and J 8 bases; nucleotides not matched to a gene: 8. The germline V gene encodes CDR1 MNHEY and CDR2 SVGAGI. The CDR3: CASRPQGRVTQYF. CDR3 DNA sequence: TGTGCCAGCAGGCCACAGGGGCGAGTTACGCAGTATTTT.

The CDR3 bases are TGCAGCGTTGAGTCTATCGGGACAGCCTACAATGAGCAGTTCTTC. This translates into CSVESIGTAYNEQFF. The J gene is TRBJ2-1, the V gene TRBV29-1; TRBD1 agrees at 7 bases. CDR1 and CDR2 from the germline V gene are SQVTM and ANQGSEA. V was pared by 3 bases and J by 2 bases, with 7 bases of the junction left unmatched. The CDR3 runs 15 residues.

This clone was observed a handful of times. CDR3 DNA sequence: TGTGCCAGTAGTTGGGAGCAGCGTTCAGGGGGCTATGGCTACACCTTC. Its protein is CASSWEQRSGGYGYTF. The chain has TRBV19 and TRBJ1-2; 7 bases align to TRBD1. The length of the CDR3 is 16 residues. J lost 4 bases, V lost 5 bases, and 13 bases had no gene match. Germline V gene lookup returns CDR1 LNHDA and CDR2 SQIVND (reference sequence).